These 12 T cell receptor beta chains came from one sample sequenced in a study of regulatory T cells in long-lasting Graves disease. Construction of TCR beta libraries relied on iRepertoire HTBI primers and on Arm-PCR targeting CDR3 regions. TCRdb fed the multiplex PCR reads into MiXCR, producing one record per CDR3 protein. The table records 350,000 to 550,000 distinct CDR3 sequences, approximately 14% of them present only once. Regarding time point: newly diagnosed GD, antithyroid drugs for less than 3 months. The TCR library used RNA extracted from PBMCs. These data were also filed under a second study, of T cells in Graves' hyperthyroidism and ophthalmopathy.

The specimen was peripheral blood mononuclear cells (PBMCs), collected at new diagnosis, from a patient treated with antithyroid drugs. The receptor set was obtained from a woman in her fifties or sixties with Graves disease.

This clonotype was counted at least ten times. The chain joins TRBV20-1 to TRBJ1-5, with D possibly TRBD1 on 6 matching bases. CDR3 length: 13 amino acids. CDR1 is DFQATT and CDR2 is SNEGSKA in the germline V gene (reference sequence). V lost 5 bases to trimming and J lost 4 bases, with 12 bases between them. The CDR3 nucleotides read TGCAGTGCTGCTCAGGGGATGAATCAGCCCCAGCATTTT. This codes for CSAAQGMNQPQHF.

This clonotype has at least ten counts. This chain uses TRBV3-1 with TRBJ2-1; tentative D call: TRBD1 (5 bases). Trimming took off 0 bases at V and 3 bases at J, with 9 bases between the two ends. CDR1 is LGHDT, CDR2 YNNKEL, per germline (reference sequence). The CDR3 contains 15 residues. The CDR3 coding sequence is TGTGCCAGCAGCCAAGAAGACAGTGGCTACAATGAGCAGTTCTTC. It specifies CASSQEDSGYNEQFF.

This clonotype has just a few counts. This chain uses TRBV20-1 with TRBJ2-3, with TRBD1 identical over 7 bases. The germline V gene has CDR1 DFQATT and CDR2 SNEGSKA (reference sequence). The junction had 5 bases not matched to a gene; V was cut back by 0 bases and J by 5 bases. The CDR3 is 14 residues long. Written as DNA, the CDR3 is TGCAGTGCTAGAGAGTCGGCAGGGGGAGATACGCAGTATTTT. It codes for CSARESAGGDTQYF.

There are many counts of this clonotype. The J gene is TRBJ2-3, the V gene TRBV27; 9 bases map to TRBD1. With the DNA end fitting TRBJ2-1 better, the J assignment may be wrong. The CDR3 extends over 14 amino acids. CDR1 MNHEY and CDR2 SMNVEV come from the germline V gene (reference sequence). CDR3 in DNA: TGTGCCAGCAACCTACAGGGGGCGATGGATGAGCAGTTCTTC. Its protein product is CASNLQGAMDEQFF.

V gene TRBV4-1 combines with J gene TRBJ2-1; 8 positions match TRBD1. V shed 0 bases and J 8 bases; nucleotides not matched to a gene: 6. Germline CDR1 and CDR2: MGHRA and YSYEKL. This CDR3 spans 15 amino acids. CDR3 sequence (DNA): TGCGCCAGCAGCCAAGAACCGCAGGGGGCCTATGAGCAGTTCTTC. It specifies CASSQEPQGAYEQFF.

This clonotype was seen many times. The genes are TRBV12-3 or TRBV12-4 and TRBJ2-7, with D perhaps being TRBD1 or TRBD2 (5 bases each). The CDR3 loop spans 13 amino acids. V gave up 1 base and J gave up 3 bases, with 7 bases separating them. Here the CDR3 reads CASSLGDLYEQYF. The CDR3 DNA reads TGTGCCAGCAGTTTAGGGGACCTCTACGAGCAGTACTTC.

The chain links TRBV12-3 or TRBV12-4 to TRBJ2-7; D remains ambiguous. Trimming shortened V by 5 bases and J by 5 bases, and 10 bases separated the two germline ends. The CDR3 runs to 12 residues. The CDR3 reads CASSLRNDEQYF. In DNA form, the CDR3 reads TGTGCCAGCAGTCTGCGGAATGACGAGCAGTACTTC.

The chain combines TRBV9 with TRBJ2-1; D is unresolved. From germline, CDR1 is SGDLS and CDR2 YYNGEE. The ends were cut back, 6 bases at V and 2 bases at J, with 12 bases in the middle. The CDR3 is 14 residues long. Here the CDR3 reads CASTWGEAYNEQFF. CDR3 coding DNA: TGTGCCAGCACCTGGGGTGAGGCCTACAATGAGCAGTTCTTC.

The sample holds a few counts of this clonotype. The chain joins TRBV29-1 to TRBJ2-7, with D maybe TRBD2 (5 bases). Germline loops: CDR1 SQVTM, CDR2 ANQGSEA. There are 13 residues in the CDR3. Deletions cut 7 bases from V and 2 bases from J, with 15 bases between. The CDR3 protein is CSAQLGAAYEQYF. The CDR3 bases are TGCAGCGCTCAACTAGGCGCGGCCTACGAGCAGTACTTC.

There are a few counts of this clonotype. The J gene is TRBJ1-6, the V gene TRBV27, with a weak D call TRBD1 (6 bases). This CDR3 has 14 residues. V lost 5 bases to trimming and J lost 10 bases, with 15 bases between them. Germline V gives CDR1 MNHEY, CDR2 SMNVEV (reference sequence). The CDR3 protein is CASSERRGESPLHF. Here the CDR3 DNA reads TGTGCCAGCAGTGAGAGAAGGGGGGAATCACCCCTCCACTTT.

This clonotype was seen more than once but under ten times. CDR3 sequence reads: CASRIRDRGSYEQYF. The CDR3 DNA is TGTGCCAGCAGAATCCGGGACAGGGGATCCTACGAGCAGTACTTC. The chain is built from TRBV6-1 and TRBJ2-7, with 10 bases matching TRBD1. The CDR3 spans 15 residues. CDR1 and CDR2 (germline): MNHNS, SASEGT. The V and J ends lost 6 bases and 1 base, in that order; junction bases with no gene match: 6.

This clonotype was observed many times. The J gene is TRBJ2-7, the V gene TRBV2; the match to TRBD2 covers 11 bases. Germline assignment: CDR1 SNHLY and CDR2 FYNNEI. The CDR3 is 16 amino acids. V lost 7 bases, J lost 7 bases, and 15 bases stayed unmatched. The CDR3, as DNA: TGTGCCAGCACCAAAAAGGGACTAGCGGAGCCCCGGGAGCAGTACTTC. Its translation: CASTKKGLAEPREQYF.